A selection of T cell receptor beta chains follows, all from one sample in a study of blood T cell repertoires in COVID-19. TCRdb keeps only in-frame clones here, not all; method: immunoSEQ multiplex PCR. The data hold about 95,000 clones, with about 87% observed a single time. What was sequenced was peripheral blood. These receptors came from a human donor in a cohort sampled during active COVID-19. The CDR3 runs from the conserved cysteine through the conserved F or W. D genes are given only for firm matches. A clone size is listed for some rows: how often the clone was seen (once, few, many), or a class if it is expanded.

TRBV6-5,TRBJ2-2,-,-,CASSYSQGANTGELFF,TGTGCCAGCAGTTATTCACAGGGTGCGAACACCGGGGAGCTGTTTTTT
TRBV7-9,TRBJ2-3,TRBD1,-,CASSGGTGTTDTQYF,TGTGCCAGCTCCGGCGGGACAGGGACCACAGATACGCAGTATTTT
TRBV18,TRBJ1-6,TRBD1,few,CASSLDRGNSPLHF,TGTGCCAGCTCACTTGACAGGGGTAATTCACCCCTCCACTTT
TRBV19,TRBJ1-1,TRBD1,-,CASSLNTGAVTEAFF,TGTGCCAGTAGTTTAAATACAGGGGCAGTCACTGAAGCTTTCTTT
TRBV6-5,TRBJ2-7,-,-,CASSYFRDYEQYF,TGTGCCAGCAGTTACTTCCGGGACTACGAGCAGTACTTC
TRBV10-3,TRBJ1-3,-,-,CAISPGSIDSGNTIYF,TGTGCCATCAGCCCAGGGTCAATTGACTCTGGAAACACCATATATTTT
TRBV2,TRBJ1-1,TRBD1,-,CASSGLVGGGTEAFF,TGTGCCAGCAGTGGCCTGGTAGGGGGCGGCACTGAAGCTTTCTTT
TRBV27,TRBJ1-6,-,-,CASSARGGNSPLHF,TGTGCCAGCAGTGCAAGGGGAGGTAATTCACCCCTCCACTTT
TRBV6-5,TRBJ1-5,TRBD1,-,CASSPGGSRQPQHF,TGTGCCAGCAGCCCAGGGGGTTCGAGGCAGCCCCAGCATTTT
TRBV19,TRBJ1-2,TRBD1,-,CASRPTGTGGGYTF,TGTGCCAGTAGGCCGACCGGGACAGGGGGCGGCTACACCTTC
TRBV5-1,TRBJ2-7,TRBD1,few,CASSRDRATYEQYF,TGCGCCAGCAGTCGGGACAGGGCGACCTACGAGCAGTACTTC
TRBV6-5,TRBJ1-6,-,-,CASTRTVGSGSPLHF,TGTGCCAGCACCCGGACAGTAGGTTCTGGTTCACCCCTCCACTTT
TRBV12-3/TRBV12-4,TRBJ1-1,-,-,CASRVQGGAFF,TGTGCCAGCAGGGTACAGGGAGGGGCTTTCTTT
TRBV18,TRBJ1-6,TRBD1,-,CASSPGQGNSPLHF,TGTGCCAGCTCACCAGGACAGGGGAATTCACCCCTCCACTTT
TRBV6-5,TRBJ1-2,-,-,CASRDYPYGYTF,TGTGCCAGCAGGGACTATCCCTATGGCTACACCTTC